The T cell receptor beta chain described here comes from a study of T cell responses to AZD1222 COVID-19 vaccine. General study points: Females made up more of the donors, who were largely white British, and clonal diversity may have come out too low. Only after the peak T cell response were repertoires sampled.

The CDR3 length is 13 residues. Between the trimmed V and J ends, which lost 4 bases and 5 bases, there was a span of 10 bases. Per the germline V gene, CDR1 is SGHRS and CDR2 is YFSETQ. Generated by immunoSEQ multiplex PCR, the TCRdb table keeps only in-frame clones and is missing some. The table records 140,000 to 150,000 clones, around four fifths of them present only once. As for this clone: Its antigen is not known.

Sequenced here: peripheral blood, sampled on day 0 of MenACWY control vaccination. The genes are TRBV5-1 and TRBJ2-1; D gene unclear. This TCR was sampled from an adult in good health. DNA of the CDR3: TGCGCCAGCAGCCCTCGAGAGGACAATGAGCAGTTCTTC. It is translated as CASSPREDNEQFF.